One T cell receptor beta chain is described in this entry. The entry originates in a study of blood T cell repertoires in COVID-19. The CDR3 runs 15 residues. Trimming left V 6 bases short and J 0 bases short, with 12 bases between. Germline values: CDR1 KGHDR, CDR2 SFDVKD. Authors' analysis steps: Nucleated cell number was recorded as an estimate derived from reference gene primer amplification. Generated by immunoSEQ multiplex PCR, the TCRdb table keeps only in-frame clones and is missing some. That table gives V, J and clone size, and the DNA gave D and trimming. This table holds some 90,000 clones, more than 65% found once.

The clonotype comes from a man aged 60 to 75 with acute or convalescent COVID-19. The rearrangement uses TRBV24-1 and TRBJ2-3; maybe TRBD2 (5 bases). Sequencing used peripheral blood. Here the CDR3 reads CATSIGGSSTDTQYF. In nucleotides, the CDR3 is TGTGCCACCAGTATAGGAGGTTCTAGCACAGATACGCAGTATTTT.